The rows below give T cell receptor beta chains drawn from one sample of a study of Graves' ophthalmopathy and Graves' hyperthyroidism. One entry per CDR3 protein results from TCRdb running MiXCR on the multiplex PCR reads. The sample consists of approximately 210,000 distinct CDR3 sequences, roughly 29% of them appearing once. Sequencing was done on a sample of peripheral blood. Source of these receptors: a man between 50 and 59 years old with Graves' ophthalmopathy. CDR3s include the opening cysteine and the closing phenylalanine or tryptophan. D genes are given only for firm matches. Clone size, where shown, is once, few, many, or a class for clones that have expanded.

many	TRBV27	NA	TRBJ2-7	TGTGCCAGCAGTCAGACAGAAGCCTACGAGCAGTACTTC	CASSQTEAYEQYF
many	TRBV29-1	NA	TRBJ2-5	TGCAGCGTTGAAGATCGGGTTTCGGAGACCCAGTACTTC	CSVEDRVSETQYF
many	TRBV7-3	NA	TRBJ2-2	TGTGCCAGCAGCTTTCTAGATACCGGGGAGCTGTTTTTT	CASSFLDTGELFF
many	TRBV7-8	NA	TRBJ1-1	TGTGCCAGCAGCGACCGTATCGGCTCTGAAGCTTTCTTT	CASSDRIGSEAFF
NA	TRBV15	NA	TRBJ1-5	TGTGCCACCAGCAGATACAGGGACCAGCCCCAGCATTTT	CATSRYRDQPQHF
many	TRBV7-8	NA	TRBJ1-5	TGTGCCAGCAGCTCCCGGACACATAGCAATCAGCCCCAGCATTTT	CASSSRTHSNQPQHF
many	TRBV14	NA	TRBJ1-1	TGTGCCAGCAGCCCGGGGGGTTCGGACACTGAAGCTTTCTTT	CASSPGGSDTEAFF
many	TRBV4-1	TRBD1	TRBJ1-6	TGCGCCAGCAGCCAAATACGGGACAGCTTTAATTCACCCCTCCACTTT	CASSQIRDSFNSPLHF
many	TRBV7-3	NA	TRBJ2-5	TGTGCCAGCAGCTCCACAGGGTTACAAGAGACCCAGTACTTC	CASSSTGLQETQYF
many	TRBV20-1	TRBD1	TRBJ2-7	TGCAGTGCTAGAGATCCCCGGGACAGGGTTGGGGAGCAGTACTTC	CSARDPRDRVGEQYF
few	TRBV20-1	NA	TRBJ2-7	TGCAGTGCTAGAGATGGGGGCCCTCGGGAGCAGTACTTC	CSARDGGPREQYF
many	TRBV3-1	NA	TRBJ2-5	TGTGCCAGCAGCCAAGATACCGGGAGTTGGGAGACCCAGTACTTC	CASSQDTGSWETQYF
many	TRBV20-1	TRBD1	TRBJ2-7	TGCAGTGCTAGAGACAGGGGGTGGGAGCAGTACTTC	CSARDRGWEQYF
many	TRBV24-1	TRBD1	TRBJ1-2	TGTGCCACCAGTACGGAGGACAGGTTTTATGGCTACACCTTC	CATSTEDRFYGYTF
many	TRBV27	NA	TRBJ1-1	TGTGCCAGCAGTCCCCGGGGCCCTGAAGCTTTCTTT	CASSPRGPEAFF
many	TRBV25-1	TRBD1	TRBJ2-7	TGTGCCAGCAGGGGGGGACAGGGGGCCAGCTACGAGCAGTACTTC	CASRGGQGASYEQYF
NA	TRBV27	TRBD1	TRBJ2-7	TGTGCCAGCAGTTTAGGGTCAGGGGGTATCGACGAGCAGTACTTC	CASSLGSGGIDEQYF
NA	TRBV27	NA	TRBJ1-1	TGTGCCAGCAGCACAGAGTCGAACACTGAAGCTTTCTTT	CASSTESNTEAFF
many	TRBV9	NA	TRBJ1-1	TGTGCCAGCAGGGAGACAGGAGGGGCTGAAGCTTTCTTT	CASRETGGAEAFF
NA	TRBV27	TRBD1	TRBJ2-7	TGTGCCAGCAGTCACCTCGGGACAGGGGGTTCCTACGAGCAGTACTTC	CASSHLGTGGSYEQYF
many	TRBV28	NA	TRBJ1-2	TGTGCCAGCACCCCCTCAGGGGACTTCTATGGCTACACCTTC	CASTPSGDFYGYTF
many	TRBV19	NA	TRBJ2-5	TGTGCCAGTAGTATAGGACCAACAGCGACCCAGTACTTC	CASSIGPTATQYF
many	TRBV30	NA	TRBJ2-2	TGTGCCTGGAGTGGTGTACTCGCCGGGGAGCTGTTTTTT	CAWSGVLAGELFF
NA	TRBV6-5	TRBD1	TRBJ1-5	TGTGCCAGCAGTAACCTGGACAGGGGAGCCAATCAGCCCCAGCATTTT	CASSNLDRGANQPQHF
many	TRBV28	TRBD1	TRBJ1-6	TGTGCCAGCAGGGCGGGAACAGGGGGGTCACCCCTCCACTTT	CASRAGTGGSPLHF
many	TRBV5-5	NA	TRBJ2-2	TGTGCCAGCAGCTTGGCCGGGAGCGCGAACACCGGGGAGCTGTTTTTT	CASSLAGSANTGELFF
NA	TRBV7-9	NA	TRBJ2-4	TGTGCCAGCAGCTTAACCCTGACAGCCAAAAACATTCAGTACTTC	CASSLTLTAKNIQYF
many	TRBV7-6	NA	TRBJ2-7	TGTGCCAGCAGGCCCGATGGCTCCTACGAGCAGTACTTC	CASRPDGSYEQYF
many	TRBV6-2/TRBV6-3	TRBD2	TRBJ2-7	TGTGCCAGCCGAGAATCTAGCGGCTACAAGCAGTACTTC	CASRESSGYKQYF
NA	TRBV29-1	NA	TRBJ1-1	TGCAGCGTTGAGGGGGGGACTGAAGCTTTCTTT	CSVEGGTEAFF
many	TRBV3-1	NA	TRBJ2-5	TGTGCCAGCAGCCAAAGGGGGGGTAGCACAGAAGAGACCCAGTACTTC	CASSQRGGSTEETQYF
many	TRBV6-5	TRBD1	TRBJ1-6	TGTGCCAGCAGTTACCTATCCACGGGACAGGACTATCCGCCCCTCCACTTT	CASSYLSTGQDYPPLHF